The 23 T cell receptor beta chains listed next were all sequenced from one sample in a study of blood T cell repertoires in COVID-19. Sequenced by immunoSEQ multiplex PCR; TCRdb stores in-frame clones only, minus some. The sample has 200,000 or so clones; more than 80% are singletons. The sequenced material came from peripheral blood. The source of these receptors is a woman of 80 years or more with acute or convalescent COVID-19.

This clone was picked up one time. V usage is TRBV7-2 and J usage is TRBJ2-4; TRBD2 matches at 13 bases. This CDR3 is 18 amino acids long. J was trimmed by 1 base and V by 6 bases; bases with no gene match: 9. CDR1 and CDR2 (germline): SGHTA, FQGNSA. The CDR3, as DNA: TGTGCCAGCAGTAAGGGGACTAGCGGGACTAACGCCAAAAACATTCAGTACTTC. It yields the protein CASSKGTSGTNAKNIQYF.

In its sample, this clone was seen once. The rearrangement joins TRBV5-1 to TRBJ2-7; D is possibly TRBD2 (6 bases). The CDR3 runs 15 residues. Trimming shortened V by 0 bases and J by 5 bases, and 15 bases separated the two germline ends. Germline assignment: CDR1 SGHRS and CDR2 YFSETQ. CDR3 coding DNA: TGCGCCAGCAGCTTGGAGGGGACTGGCCCCAACGAGCAGTACTTC. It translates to CASSLEGTGPNEQYF.

The CDR3 spells CASSLLQGRNYEQYF. The CDR3 DNA reads TGCGCCAGCAGCTTGTTGCAGGGGCGGAACTACGAGCAGTACTTC. V and J are TRBV5-1 and TRBJ2-7; maybe TRBD1 (6 bases). Germline V gene sequence: CDR1 SGHRS, CDR2 YFSETQ. Trimming left V 1 base short and J 3 bases short, with 14 bases between. CDR3 length: 15 residues.

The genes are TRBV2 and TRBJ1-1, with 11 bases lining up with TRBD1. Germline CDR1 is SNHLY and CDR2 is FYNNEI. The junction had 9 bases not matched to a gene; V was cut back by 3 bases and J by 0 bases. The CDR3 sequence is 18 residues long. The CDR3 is CASSDSGTGGGMNTEAFF. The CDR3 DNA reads TGTGCCAGCAGTGATTCGGGGACAGGGGGAGGAATGAACACTGAAGCTTTCTTT.

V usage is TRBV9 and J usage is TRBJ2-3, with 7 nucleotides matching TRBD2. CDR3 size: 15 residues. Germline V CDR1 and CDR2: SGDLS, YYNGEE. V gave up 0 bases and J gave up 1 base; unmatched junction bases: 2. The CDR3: CASSVDGGGTDTQYF. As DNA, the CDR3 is TGTGCCAGCAGCGTAGATGGGGGGGGCACAGATACGCAGTATTTT.

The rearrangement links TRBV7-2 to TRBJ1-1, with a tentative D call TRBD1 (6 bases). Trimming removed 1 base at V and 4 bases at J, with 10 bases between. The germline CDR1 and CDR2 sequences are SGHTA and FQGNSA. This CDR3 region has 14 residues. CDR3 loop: CASSLEGDGTEAFF. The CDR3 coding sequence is TGTGCCAGCAGCTTAGAGGGGGACGGCACTGAAGCTTTCTTT. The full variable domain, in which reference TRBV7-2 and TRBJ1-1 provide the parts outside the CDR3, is GAGVSQSPSNKVTEKGKDVELRCDPISGHTALYWYRQSLGQGLEFLIYFQGNSAPDKSGLPSDRFSAERTGGSVSTLTIQRTQQEDSAVYLCASSLEGDGTEAFFGQGTRLTVV.

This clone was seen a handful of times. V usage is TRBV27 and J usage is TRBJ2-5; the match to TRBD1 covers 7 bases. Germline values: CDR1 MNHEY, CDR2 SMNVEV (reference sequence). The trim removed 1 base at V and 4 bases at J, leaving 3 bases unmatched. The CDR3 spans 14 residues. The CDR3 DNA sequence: TGTGCCAGCAGTTTATTAGACAGGGTAGAGACCCAGTACTTC. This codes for CASSLLDRVETQYF.

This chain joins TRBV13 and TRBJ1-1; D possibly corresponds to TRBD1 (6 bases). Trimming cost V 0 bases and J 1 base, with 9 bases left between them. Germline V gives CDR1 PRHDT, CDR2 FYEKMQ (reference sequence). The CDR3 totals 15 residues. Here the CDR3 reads CASSLGPTGNTEAFF. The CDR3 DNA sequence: TGTGCCAGCAGCTTAGGCCCGACAGGGAACACTGAAGCTTTCTTT.

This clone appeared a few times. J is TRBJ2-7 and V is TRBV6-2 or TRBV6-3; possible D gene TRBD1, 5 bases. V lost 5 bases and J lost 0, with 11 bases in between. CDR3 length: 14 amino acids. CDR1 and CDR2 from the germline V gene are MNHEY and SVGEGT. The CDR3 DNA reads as TGTGCCAGCAGTCAAGACAGTAGCTCCTACGAGCAGTACTTC. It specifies CASSQDSSSYEQYF.

Here the CDR3 reads CASSLERGVPGTEAFF. The CDR3 nucleotides are TGCGCCAGCAGCTTGGAACGGGGTGTCCCCGGTACTGAAGCTTTCTTT. V is TRBV5-1 and J is TRBJ1-1; D ambiguous. The CDR3 contains 16 residues. Germline assignment: CDR1 SGHRS and CDR2 YFSETQ. Trimming removed 0 bases at V and 5 bases at J, with 17 bases between.

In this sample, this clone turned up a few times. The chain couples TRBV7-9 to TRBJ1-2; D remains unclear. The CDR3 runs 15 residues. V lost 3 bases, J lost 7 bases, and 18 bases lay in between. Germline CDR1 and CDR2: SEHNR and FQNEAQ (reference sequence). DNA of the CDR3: TGTGCCAGCAGCTTCCCCGGGGTATCTCGGGGTGGCTACACCTTC. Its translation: CASSFPGVSRGGYTF.

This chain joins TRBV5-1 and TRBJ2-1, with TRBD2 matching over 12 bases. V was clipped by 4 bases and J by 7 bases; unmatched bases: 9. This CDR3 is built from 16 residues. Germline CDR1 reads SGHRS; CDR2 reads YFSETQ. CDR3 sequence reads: CASSPLTSGSSNEQFF. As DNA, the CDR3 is TGCGCCAGCAGCCCGCTGACTAGCGGGAGCTCAAATGAGCAGTTCTTC.

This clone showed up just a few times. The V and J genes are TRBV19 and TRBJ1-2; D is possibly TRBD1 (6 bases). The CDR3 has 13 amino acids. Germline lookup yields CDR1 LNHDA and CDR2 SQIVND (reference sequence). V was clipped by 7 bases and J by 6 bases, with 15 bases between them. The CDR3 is CASTTRGGDGYTF. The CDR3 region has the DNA TGTGCCAGTACTACTCGAGGGGGGGATGGCTACACCTTC.

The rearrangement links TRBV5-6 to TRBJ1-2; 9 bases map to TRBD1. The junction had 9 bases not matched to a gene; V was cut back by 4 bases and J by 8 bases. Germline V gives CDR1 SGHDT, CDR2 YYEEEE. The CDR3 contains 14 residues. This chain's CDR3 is CASSQIQGAQGYTF. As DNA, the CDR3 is TGTGCCAGCAGCCAGATACAGGGGGCCCAAGGCTACACCTTC.

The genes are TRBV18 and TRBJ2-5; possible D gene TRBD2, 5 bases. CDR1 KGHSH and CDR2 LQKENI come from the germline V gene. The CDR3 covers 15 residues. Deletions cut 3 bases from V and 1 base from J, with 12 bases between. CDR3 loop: CASSPLRVAQETQYF. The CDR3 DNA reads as TGTGCCAGCTCACCGTTGAGGGTTGCCCAAGAGACCCAGTACTTC.

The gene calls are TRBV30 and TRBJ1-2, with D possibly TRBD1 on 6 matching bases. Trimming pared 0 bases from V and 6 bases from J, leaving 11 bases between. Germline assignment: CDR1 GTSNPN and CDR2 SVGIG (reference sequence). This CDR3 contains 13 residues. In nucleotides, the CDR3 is TGTGCCTGGAGTGTACAACAGGGAGATGGCTACACCTTC. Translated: CAWSVQQGDGYTF.

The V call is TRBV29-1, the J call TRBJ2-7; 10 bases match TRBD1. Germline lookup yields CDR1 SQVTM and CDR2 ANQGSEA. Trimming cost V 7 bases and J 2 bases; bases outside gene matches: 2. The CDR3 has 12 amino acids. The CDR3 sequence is CSAGQGAYEQYF. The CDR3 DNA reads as TGCAGCGCAGGACAGGGGGCCTACGAGCAGTACTTC.

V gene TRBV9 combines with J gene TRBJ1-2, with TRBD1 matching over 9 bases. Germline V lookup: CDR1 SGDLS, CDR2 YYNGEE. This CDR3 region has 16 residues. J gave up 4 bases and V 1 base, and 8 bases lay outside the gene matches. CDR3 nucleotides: TGTGCCAGCAGCGTATCGGGACAGGGAATGGGCTATGGCTACACCTTC. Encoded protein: CASSVSGQGMGYGYTF.

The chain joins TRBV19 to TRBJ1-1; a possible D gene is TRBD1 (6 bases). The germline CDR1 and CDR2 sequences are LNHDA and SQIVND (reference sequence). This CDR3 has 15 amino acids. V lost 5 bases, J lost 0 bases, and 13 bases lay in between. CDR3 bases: TGTGCCAGTAGTGCCAGGGACATATTGAACACTGAAGCTTTCTTT. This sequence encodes CASSARDILNTEAFF.

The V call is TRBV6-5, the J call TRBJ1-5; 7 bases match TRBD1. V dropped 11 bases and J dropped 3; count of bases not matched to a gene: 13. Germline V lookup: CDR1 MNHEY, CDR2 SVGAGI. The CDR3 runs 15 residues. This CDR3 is CAGSYRDRINQPQHF. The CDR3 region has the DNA TGTGCCGGATCCTACCGGGACAGAATCAATCAGCCCCAGCATTTT.

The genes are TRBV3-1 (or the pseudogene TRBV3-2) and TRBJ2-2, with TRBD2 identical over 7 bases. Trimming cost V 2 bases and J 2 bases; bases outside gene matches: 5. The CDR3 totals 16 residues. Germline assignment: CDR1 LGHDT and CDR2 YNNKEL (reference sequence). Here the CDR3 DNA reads TGTGCCAGCAGCCAACTTGGACTAGGAAACACCGGGGAGCTGTTTTTT. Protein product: CASSQLGLGNTGELFF.

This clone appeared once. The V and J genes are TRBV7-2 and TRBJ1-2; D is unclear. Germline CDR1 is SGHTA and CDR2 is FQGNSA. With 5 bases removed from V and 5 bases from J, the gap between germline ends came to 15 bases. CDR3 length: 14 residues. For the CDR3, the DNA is TGTGCCAGCAGCCCCTCGGCAGCGAATTATGGCTACACCTTC. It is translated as CASSPSAANYGYTF. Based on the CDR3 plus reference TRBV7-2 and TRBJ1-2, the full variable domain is GAGVSQSPSNKVTEKGKDVELRCDPISGHTALYWYRQSLGQGLEFLIYFQGNSAPDKSGLPSDRFSAERTGGSVSTLTIQRTQQEDSAVYLCASSPSAANYGYTFGSGTRLTVV.

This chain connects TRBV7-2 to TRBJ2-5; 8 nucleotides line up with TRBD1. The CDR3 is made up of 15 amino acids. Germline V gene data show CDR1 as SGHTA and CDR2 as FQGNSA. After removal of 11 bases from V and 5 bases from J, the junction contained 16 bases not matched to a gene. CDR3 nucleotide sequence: TGTGCCTCTTCATACACAGGGGGGCGGTGGGAGACCCAGTACTTC. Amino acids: CASSYTGGRWETQYF.